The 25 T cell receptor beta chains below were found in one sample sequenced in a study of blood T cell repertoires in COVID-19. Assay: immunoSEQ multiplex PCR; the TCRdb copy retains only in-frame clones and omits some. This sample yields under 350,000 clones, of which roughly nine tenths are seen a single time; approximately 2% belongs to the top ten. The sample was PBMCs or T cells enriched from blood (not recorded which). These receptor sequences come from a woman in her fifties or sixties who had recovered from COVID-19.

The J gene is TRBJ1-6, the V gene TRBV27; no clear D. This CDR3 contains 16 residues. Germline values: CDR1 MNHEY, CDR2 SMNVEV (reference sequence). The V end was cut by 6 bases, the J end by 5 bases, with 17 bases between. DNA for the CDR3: TGTGCCAGCAGCCGACTAGGACCCGCGGATAATTCACCCCTCCACTTT. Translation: CASSRLGPADNSPLHF.

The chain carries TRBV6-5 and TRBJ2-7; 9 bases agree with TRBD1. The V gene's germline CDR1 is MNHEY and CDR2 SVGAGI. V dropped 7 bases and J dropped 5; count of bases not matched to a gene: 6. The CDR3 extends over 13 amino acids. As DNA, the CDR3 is TGTGCCAGCATAGGGACAGGGTTAAACGAGCAGTACTTC. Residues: CASIGTGLNEQYF.

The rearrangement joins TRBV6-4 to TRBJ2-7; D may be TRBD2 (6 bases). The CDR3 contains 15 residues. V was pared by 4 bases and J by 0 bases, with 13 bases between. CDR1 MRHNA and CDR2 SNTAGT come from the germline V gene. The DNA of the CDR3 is TGTGCCAGCAGTGTGGAGGGCGGGATCTCCTACGAGCAGTACTTC. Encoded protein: CASSVEGGISYEQYF.

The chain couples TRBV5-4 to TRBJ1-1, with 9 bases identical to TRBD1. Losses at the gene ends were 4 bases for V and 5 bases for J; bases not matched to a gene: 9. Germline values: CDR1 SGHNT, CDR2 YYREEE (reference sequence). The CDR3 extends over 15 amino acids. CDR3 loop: CASSLPGTGTTEAFF. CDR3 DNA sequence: TGTGCCAGCAGCCTTCCCGGGACAGGGACGACTGAAGCTTTCTTT.

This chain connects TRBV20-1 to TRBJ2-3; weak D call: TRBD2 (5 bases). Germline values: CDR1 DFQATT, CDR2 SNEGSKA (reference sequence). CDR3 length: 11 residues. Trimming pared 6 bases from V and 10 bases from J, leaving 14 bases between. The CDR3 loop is CSAPSPEAQYF. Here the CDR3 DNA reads TGCAGTGCCCCGTCCCCGGAGGCGCAGTATTTT.

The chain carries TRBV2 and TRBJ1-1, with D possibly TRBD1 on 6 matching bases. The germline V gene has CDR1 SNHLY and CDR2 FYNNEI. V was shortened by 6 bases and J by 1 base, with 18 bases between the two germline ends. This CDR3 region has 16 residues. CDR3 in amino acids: CASRIRTVGRNTEAFF. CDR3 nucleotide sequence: TGTGCCAGCAGGATTAGGACAGTTGGACGGAACACTGAAGCTTTCTTT.

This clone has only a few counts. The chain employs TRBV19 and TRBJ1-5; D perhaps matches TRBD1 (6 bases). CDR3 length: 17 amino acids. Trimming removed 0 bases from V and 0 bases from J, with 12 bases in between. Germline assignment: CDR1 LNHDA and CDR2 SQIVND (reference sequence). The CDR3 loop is CASSIEGTTYSNQPQHF. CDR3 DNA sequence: TGTGCCAGTAGTATAGAAGGGACAACTTATAGCAATCAGCCCCAGCATTTT.

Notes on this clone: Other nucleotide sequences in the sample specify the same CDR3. This CDR3 is CATSDPGTGSYNEQFF. As DNA, the CDR3 is TGTGCCACCAGTGACCCAGGGACAGGCTCCTACAATGAGCAGTTCTTC. The rearrangement links TRBV24-1 to TRBJ2-1; 8 bases agree with TRBD1. This CDR3 is 16 amino acids long. Germline CDR1 reads KGHDR; CDR2 reads SFDVKD. After removal of 4 bases from V and 0 bases from J, the junction contained 4 bases not matched to a gene.

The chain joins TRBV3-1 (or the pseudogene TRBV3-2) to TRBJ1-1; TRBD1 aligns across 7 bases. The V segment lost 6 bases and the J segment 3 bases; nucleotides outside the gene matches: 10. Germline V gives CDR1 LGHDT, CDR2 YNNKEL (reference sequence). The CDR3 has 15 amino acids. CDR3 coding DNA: TGTGCCAGCAGTTTGCGGGAGGGGGCACACACTGAAGCTTTCTTT. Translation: CASSLREGAHTEAFF.

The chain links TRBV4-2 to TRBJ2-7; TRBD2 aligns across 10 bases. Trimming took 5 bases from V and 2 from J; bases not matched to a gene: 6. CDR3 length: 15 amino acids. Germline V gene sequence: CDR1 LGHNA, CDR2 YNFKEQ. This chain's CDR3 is CASSFGLADPYEQYF. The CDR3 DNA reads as TGTGCCAGCAGCTTCGGACTAGCGGACCCCTACGAGCAGTACTTC.

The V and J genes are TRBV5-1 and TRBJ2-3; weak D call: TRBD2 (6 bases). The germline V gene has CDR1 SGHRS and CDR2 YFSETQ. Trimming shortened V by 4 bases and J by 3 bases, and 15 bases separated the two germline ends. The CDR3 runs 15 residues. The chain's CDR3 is CASSTGNGGTDTQYF. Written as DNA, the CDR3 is TGCGCCAGCAGCACAGGAAACGGGGGAACAGATACGCAGTATTTT.

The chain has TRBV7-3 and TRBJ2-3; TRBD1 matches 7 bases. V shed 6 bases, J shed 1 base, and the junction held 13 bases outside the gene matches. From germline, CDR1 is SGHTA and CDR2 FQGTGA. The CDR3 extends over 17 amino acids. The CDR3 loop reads CASSPTPPGQGTDTQYF. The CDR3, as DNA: TGTGCCAGCAGTCCGACACCCCCAGGACAGGGCACAGATACGCAGTATTTT.

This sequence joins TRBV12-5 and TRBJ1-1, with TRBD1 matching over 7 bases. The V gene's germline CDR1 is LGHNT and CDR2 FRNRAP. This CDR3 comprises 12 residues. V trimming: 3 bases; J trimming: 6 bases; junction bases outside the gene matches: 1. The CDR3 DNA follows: TGTGCTAGTGGTTTCCAGGGGGCTGAAGCTTTCTTT. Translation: CASGFQGAEAFF.

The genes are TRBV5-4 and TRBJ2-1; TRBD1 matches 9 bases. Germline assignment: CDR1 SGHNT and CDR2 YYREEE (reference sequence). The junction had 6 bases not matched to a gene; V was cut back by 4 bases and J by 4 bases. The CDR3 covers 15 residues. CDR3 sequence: CASSLRTGDYNEQFF. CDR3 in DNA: TGTGCCAGCAGCCTCCGGACAGGGGATTACAATGAGCAGTTCTTC.

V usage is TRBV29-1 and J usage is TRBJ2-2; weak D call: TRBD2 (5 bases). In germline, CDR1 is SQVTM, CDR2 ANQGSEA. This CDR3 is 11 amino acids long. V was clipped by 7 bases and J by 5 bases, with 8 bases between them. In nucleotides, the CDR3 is TGCAGCGCCACTAGTACCGGGGAGCTGTTTTTT. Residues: CSATSTGELFF.

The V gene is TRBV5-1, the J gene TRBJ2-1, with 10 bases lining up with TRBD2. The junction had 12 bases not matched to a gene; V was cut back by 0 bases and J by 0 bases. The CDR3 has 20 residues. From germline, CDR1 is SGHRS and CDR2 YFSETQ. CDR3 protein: CASSLARGSGGSASYNEQFF. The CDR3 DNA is TGCGCCAGCAGCTTGGCTCGGGGTAGCGGGGGGAGCGCCTCCTACAATGAGCAGTTCTTC.

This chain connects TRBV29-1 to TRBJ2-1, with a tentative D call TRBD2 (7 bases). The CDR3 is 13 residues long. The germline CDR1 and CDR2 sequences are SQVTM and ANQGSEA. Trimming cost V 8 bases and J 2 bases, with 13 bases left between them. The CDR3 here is CSLWGGAYNEQFF. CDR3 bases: TGCAGCCTGTGGGGGGGCGCCTACAATGAGCAGTTCTTC.

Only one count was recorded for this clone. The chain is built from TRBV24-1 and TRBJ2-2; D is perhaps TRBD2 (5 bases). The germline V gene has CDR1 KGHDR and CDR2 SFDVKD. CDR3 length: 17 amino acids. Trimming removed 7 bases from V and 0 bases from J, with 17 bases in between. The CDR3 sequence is CATSHLRGRSNTGELFF. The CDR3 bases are TGTGCCACCAGCCACCTTAGAGGGCGATCGAACACCGGGGAGCTGTTTTTT.

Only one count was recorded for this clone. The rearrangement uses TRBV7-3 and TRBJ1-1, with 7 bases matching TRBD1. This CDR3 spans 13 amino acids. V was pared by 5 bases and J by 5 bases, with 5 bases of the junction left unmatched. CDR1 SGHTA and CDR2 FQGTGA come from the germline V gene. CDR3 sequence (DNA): TGTGCCAGCAGCGTACAGGGGAGAACTGAAGCTTTCTTT. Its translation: CASSVQGRTEAFF.

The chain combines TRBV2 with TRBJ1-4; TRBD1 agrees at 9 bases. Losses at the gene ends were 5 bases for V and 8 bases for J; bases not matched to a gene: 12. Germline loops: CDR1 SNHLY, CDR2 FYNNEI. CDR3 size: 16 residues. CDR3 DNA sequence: TGTGCCAGCAGTCTCCTCTCACAGGGGGCGGGGGAAAAACTGTTTTTT. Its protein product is CASSLLSQGAGEKLFF.

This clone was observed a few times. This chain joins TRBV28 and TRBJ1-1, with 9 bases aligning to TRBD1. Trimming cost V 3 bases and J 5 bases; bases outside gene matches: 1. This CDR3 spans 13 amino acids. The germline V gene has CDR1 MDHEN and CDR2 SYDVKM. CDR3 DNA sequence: TGTGCCAGCAGTTTGGGGACAGGGACTGAAGCTTTCTTT. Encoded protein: CASSLGTGTEAFF. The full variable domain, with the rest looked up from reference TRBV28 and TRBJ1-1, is DVKVTQSSRYLVKRTGEKVFLECVQDMDHENMFWYRQDPGLGLRLIYFSYDVKMKEKGDIPEGYSVSREKKERFSLILESASTNQTSMYLCASSLGTGTEAFFGQGTRLTVV.

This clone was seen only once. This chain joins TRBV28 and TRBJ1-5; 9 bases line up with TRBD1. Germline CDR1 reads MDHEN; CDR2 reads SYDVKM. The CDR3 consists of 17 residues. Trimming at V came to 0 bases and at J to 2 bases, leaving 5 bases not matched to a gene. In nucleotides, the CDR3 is TGTGCCAGCAGTTTATGGGGGACAGGGAATGGCAATCAGCCCCAGCATTTT. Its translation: CASSLWGTGNGNQPQHF.

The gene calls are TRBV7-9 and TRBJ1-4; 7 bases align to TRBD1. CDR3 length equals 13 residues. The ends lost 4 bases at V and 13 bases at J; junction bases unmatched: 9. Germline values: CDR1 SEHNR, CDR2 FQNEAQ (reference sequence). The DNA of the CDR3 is TGTGCCAGCAGCTCTAATCAGGGGGTGGGACTGTTTTTT. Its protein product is CASSSNQGVGLFF.

The CDR3 DNA follows: TGTGCCAGCAGCCGAAGACAGGGCTCCTCGCTTAACTATGGCTACACCTTC. As protein: CASSRRQGSSLNYGYTF. V gene TRBV7-9 combines with J gene TRBJ1-2; 7 bases line up with TRBD1. V gave up 5 bases and J gave up 1 base; unmatched junction bases: 13. The CDR3 loop spans 17 amino acids. Germline assignment: CDR1 SEHNR and CDR2 FQNEAQ (reference sequence).

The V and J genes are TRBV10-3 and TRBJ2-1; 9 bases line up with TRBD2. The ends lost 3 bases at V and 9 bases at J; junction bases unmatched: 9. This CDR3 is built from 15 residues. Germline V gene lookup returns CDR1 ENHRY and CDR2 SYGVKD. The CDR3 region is CAISEGNSGSPEQFF. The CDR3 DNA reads TGTGCCATCAGTGAAGGGAATAGCGGGAGCCCTGAGCAGTTCTTC.